A selection of T cell receptor beta chains follows, all from one sample in a study of T cell responses to AZD1222 COVID-19 vaccine. Generated by immunoSEQ multiplex PCR, the TCRdb table keeps only in-frame clones and is missing some. The data hold 120,000 or so clones, with around 89% observed a single time. The sample in question was peripheral blood, obtained on day 0 of MenACWY control vaccination. The receptors originated from an adult in good health. Each CDR3 is given with its conserved first and last residue. D genes are given only for firm matches. Clone size is stated in some rows and not others, as once, few, many or a class when expanded.

TRBD2 TRBJ2-1 TRBV3-1/TRBV3-2 . 18 CASSQERTSGSILDEQFF TGTGCCAGCAGCCAGGAAAGGACTAGCGGGAGTATTTTAGATGAGCAGTTCTTC
. TRBJ2-5 TRBV18 few 12 CASSPFSETQYF TGTGCCAGCTCACCTTTCTCAGAGACCCAGTACTTC
. TRBJ2-5 TRBV7-2 few 13 CASSLVEGETQYF TGTGCCAGCAGCTTAGTAGAAGGAGAGACCCAGTACTTC
. TRBJ2-7 TRBV5-6 . 14 CASSWTTPPYEQYF TGTGCCAGCAGCTGGACTACCCCACCCTACGAGCAGTACTTC
. TRBJ2-7 TRBV10-2 few 15 CASSEEGAGPYEQYF TGCGCCAGCAGTGAGGAGGGGGCGGGACCCTACGAGCAGTACTTC
TRBD2 TRBJ2-1 TRBV7-9 . 18 CASSPQGRLAGAYNEQFF TGTGCCAGCAGCCCCCAGGGGCGACTAGCGGGGGCCTACAATGAGCAGTTCTTC
. TRBJ2-7 TRBV11-2 . 15 CASSTRPQGLWEQYF TGTGCCAGCAGCACTCGACCTCAGGGGTTGTGGGAGCAGTACTTC
TRBD1 TRBJ1-2 TRBV27 once 14 CASSGSTGNDGYTF TGTGCCAGCAGTGGATCGACAGGGAACGATGGCTACACCTTC
. TRBJ1-4 TRBV4-2 . 12 CASSQWGEKLFF TGTGCCAGCAGCCAATGGGGTGAAAAACTGTTTTTT
TRBD2 TRBJ2-3 TRBV10-3 . 15 CAISASGGRTDTQYF TGTGCCATCAGTGCATCGGGAGGGCGGACAGATACGCAGTATTTT
. TRBJ2-7 TRBV7-9 . 14 CASSLYGEVEEQYF TGTGCCAGCAGCTTATACGGGGAGGTCGAAGAGCAGTACTTC
TRBD2 TRBJ2-7 TRBV19 few 14 CASPPGLADYEQYF TGTGCCAGTCCTCCCGGACTAGCGGACTACGAGCAGTACTTC
. TRBJ1-5 TRBV2 . 14 CASSPAASNQPQHF TGTGCCAGCAGTCCGGCAGCTAGCAATCAGCCCCAGCATTTT
. TRBJ2-7 TRBV6-5 . 13 CASTRGQSYEQYF TGTGCCAGCACTCGGGGGCAGTCCTACGAGCAGTACTTC
TRBD2 TRBJ2-2 TRBV2 . 19 CASKISGTSGASNTGELFF TGTGCTAGCAAAATTTCGGGGACTAGCGGGGCCTCGAACACCGGGGAGCTGTTTTTT
. TRBJ2-2 TRBV9 . 15 CASSLIDRPTGELFF TGTGCCAGCAGCTTAATAGACAGGCCCACCGGGGAGCTGTTTTTT
. TRBJ2-1 TRBV9 . 16 CASSVASLASYNEQFF TGTGCCAGCAGCGTAGCCTCCCTAGCGTCATACAATGAGCAGTTCTTC
. TRBJ2-1 TRBV6-5 . 15 CASSDRTRAYNEQFF TGTGCCAGCAGCGACCGGACTCGAGCCTACAATGAGCAGTTCTTC
. TRBJ2-7 TRBV11-2 few 12 CASSSSPTEQYF TGTGCCAGCAGCTCGTCCCCCACCGAGCAGTACTTC
. TRBJ2-2 TRBV6-5 . 13 CASRRTGFGELFF TGTGCCAGCAGACGCACAGGGTTCGGGGAGCTGTTTTTT
. TRBJ1-2 TRBV11-2 . 16 CASSLDSGSNGYGYTF TGTGCCAGCAGCTTAGATAGCGGGTCTAATGGCTATGGCTACACCTTC
. TRBJ2-7 TRBV7-9 . 12 CASGRTNYEQYF TGTGCCAGCGGACGGACAAACTACGAGCAGTACTTC
. TRBJ1-1 TRBV6-5 . 12 CASSRMNTEAFF TGTGCCAGCAGTAGAATGAACACTGAAGCTTTCTTT
. TRBJ2-3 TRBV5-6 . 16 CASSLRSRATTDTQYF TGTGCCAGCAGCTTGAGGTCCAGGGCGACCACAGATACGCAGTATTTT
. TRBJ1-2 TRBV29-1 . 13 CSARRGPSEGYTF TGCAGCGCCCGAAGGGGACCATCGGAGGGCTACACCTTC
TRBD2 TRBJ2-5 TRBV6-5 . 15 CASSPLRTSWETQYF TGTGCCAGCAGTCCATTAAGGACTAGCTGGGAGACCCAGTACTTC
. TRBJ1-2 TRBV5-4 . 15 CASSLADRPVKGYTF TGTGCCAGCAGCTTGGCCGACAGGCCAGTAAAAGGCTACACCTTC
. TRBJ2-7 TRBV27 . 14 CASSLGRVTYEQYF TGTGCCAGCAGTTTGGGCAGGGTCACCTACGAGCAGTACTTC
. TRBJ1-2 TRBV30 once 11 CAWDRNYGYTF TGTGCCTGGGACAGGAACTATGGCTACACCTTC
TRBD1 TRBJ1-2 TRBV10-3 . 15 CAIRDGQGFNYGYTF TGTGCCATCAGAGATGGACAGGGATTTAACTATGGCTACACCTTC
. TRBJ1-5 TRBV6-6 . 16 CASSLRALGGNQPQHF TGTGCCAGCAGTCTCAGAGCCCTCGGAGGCAATCAGCCCCAGCATTTT
. TRBJ2-1 TRBV13 . 16 CASSRGGLASYNEQFF TGTGCCAGCAGCCGCGGGGGCCTAGCGTCCTACAATGAGCAGTTCTTC
. TRBJ1-1 TRBV2 . 12 CASSTRGTEAFF TGTGCCAGCAGTACAAGAGGCACTGAAGCTTTCTTT
. TRBJ1-2 TRBV5-1 . 14 CASSSRTANYGYTF TGCGCCAGCAGCTCAAGGACAGCTAACTATGGCTACACCTTC
. TRBJ1-2 TRBV6-5 . 15 CASKSQGNLNYGYTF TGTGCCAGTAAATCACAGGGTAACCTCAACTATGGCTACACCTTC
. TRBJ1-4 TRBV7-9 . 14 CASSFRRDNEKLFF TGTGCCAGCAGCTTTAGGAGAGACAATGAAAAACTGTTTTTT
. TRBJ2-7 TRBV5-6 . 13 CASSLAPTDEQYF TGTGCCAGCAGCTTGGCCCCAACGGACGAGCAGTACTTC
. TRBJ1-1 TRBV10-3 few 13 CAISLSPDTEAFF TGTGCCATCAGTCTTTCTCCGGACACTGAAGCTTTCTTT